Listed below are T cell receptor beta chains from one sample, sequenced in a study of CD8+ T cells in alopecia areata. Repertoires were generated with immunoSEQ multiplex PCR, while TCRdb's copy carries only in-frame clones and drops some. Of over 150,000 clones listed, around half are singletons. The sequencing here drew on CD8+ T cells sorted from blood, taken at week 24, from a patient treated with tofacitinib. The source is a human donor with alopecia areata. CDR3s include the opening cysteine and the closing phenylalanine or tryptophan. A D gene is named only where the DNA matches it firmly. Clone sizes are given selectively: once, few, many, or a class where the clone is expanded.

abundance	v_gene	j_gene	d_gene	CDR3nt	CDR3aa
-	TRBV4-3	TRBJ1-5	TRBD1	TGCGCCAGCAGCCTTTGGAGGGACAGCGATCAGCCCCAGCATTTT	CASSLWRDSDQPQHF
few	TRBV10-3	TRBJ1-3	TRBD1	TGTGCCACTGAAGGACAGGGGGCTGTTGGAAACACCATATATTTT	CATEGQGAVGNTIYF
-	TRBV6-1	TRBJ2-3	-	TGTGCCACAGAGGATACCGAGAGGGATACGCAGTATTTT	CATEDTERDTQYF
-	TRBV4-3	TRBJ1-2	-	TGCGCCAGCAGTCAGGGCTACACCTTC	CASSQGYTF
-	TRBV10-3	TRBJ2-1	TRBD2	TGTGCCATCAGTGAGTCGAGAGCGGGGAGCTCCTACAATGAGCAGTTCTTC	CAISESRAGSSYNEQFF
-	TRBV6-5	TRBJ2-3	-	TGTGCCAGCAGTTACGAGGGGGGGCCGAGCACAGATACGCAGTATTTT	CASSYEGGPSTDTQYF
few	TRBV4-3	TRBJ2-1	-	TGCGCCAGCAGCCAAGATAGAAAGGGGGATGAGCAGTTCTTC	CASSQDRKGDEQFF
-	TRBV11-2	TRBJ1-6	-	TGTGCCAGCAGCTTAGATGGGGGCATGGGATCCTATAATTCACCCCTCCACTTT	CASSLDGGMGSYNSPLHF
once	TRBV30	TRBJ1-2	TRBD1	TGTGCCTGGTACCGTACGGGACAGGGGTATGGCTACACCTTC	CAWYRTGQGYGYTF
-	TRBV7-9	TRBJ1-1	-	TGTGCCAGCAGCTTAGTGGTTGATGAAGCTTTCTTT	CASSLVVDEAFF
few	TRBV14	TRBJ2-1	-	TGTGCCAGCAGCCGCGGGGCCAGTACAGTTTATGAGCAGTTCTTC	CASSRGASTVYEQFF
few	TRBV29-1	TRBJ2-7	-	TGCAGCGTTGTATTTCGGGGCGAGCAGTACTTC	CSVVFRGEQYF
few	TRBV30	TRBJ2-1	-	TGTGCCTGGAGTGCAGGGGGGGCCACGGATGAGCAGTTCTTC	CAWSAGGATDEQFF
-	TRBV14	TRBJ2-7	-	TGTGCCAGCAGCCAAAGGGGAGGTAGACAGGGAGCCGAGCAGTACTTC	CASSQRGGRQGAEQYF
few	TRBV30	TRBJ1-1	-	TGTGCCTGGGCTGGACAGCTAATGAACACTGAAGCTTTCTTT	CAWAGQLMNTEAFF
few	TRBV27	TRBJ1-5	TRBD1	TGTGCCAGCAGCTCGTCCACAGGGGAGATAGGGCAGCCCCAGCATTTT	CASSSSTGEIGQPQHF
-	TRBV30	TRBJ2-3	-	TGTGCCTGGGACTCCGGCGATACGCAGTATTTT	CAWDSGDTQYF
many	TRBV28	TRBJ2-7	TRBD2	TGTGCCAGCAGTTTGGGGACTAGCGGGTACGAGCAGTACTTC	CASSLGTSGYEQYF
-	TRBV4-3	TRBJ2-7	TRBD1	TGCGCCAGCAGCCAGGTCGACAGGGGCGAGCAGTACTTC	CASSQVDRGEQYF
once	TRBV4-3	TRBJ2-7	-	TGCGCCAGCAGCCAAGATGCAGGGGTCTACGAGCAGTACTTC	CASSQDAGVYEQYF
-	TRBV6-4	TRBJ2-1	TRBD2	TGTGCCAGCAGTGAAAGTAGTAGCGGGAACAATGAGCAGTTCTTC	CASSESSSGNNEQFF
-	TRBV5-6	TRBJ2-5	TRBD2	TGTGCCAGCAGCTTAAAATTGACTAGCGGGGCTCAAGAGACCCAGTACTTC	CASSLKLTSGAQETQYF
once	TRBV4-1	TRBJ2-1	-	TGCGCCAGCAGCCCATCCGGGACGTACTACTACAATGAGCAGTTCTTC	CASSPSGTYYYNEQFF
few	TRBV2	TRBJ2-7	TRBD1	TGTGCCAGCAGTGAAGTGGGACAGGGGAGATACGAGCAGTACTTC	CASSEVGQGRYEQYF
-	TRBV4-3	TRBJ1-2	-	TGCGCCAGCAGCCAAGCAGGTTCTCTCTATGGCTACACCTTC	CASSQAGSLYGYTF
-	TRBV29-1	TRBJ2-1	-	TGCAGCGCGGACAGCTACAATGAGCAGTTCTTC	CSADSYNEQFF
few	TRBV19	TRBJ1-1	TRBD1	TGTGCCAGCCTCGGGACAGGGCACACTGAAGCTTTCTTT	CASLGTGHTEAFF
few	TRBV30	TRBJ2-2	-	TGTGCCTGGAGTCCGGGGACCGGGGAGCTGTTTTTT	CAWSPGTGELFF
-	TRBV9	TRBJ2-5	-	TGTGCCAGCAGCGTATTTTCTGGGACCCAAGAGACCCAGTACTTC	CASSVFSGTQETQYF
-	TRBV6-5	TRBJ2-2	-	TGTGCCAGCAGTTACTCGACAGGAGAGATCACCGGGGAGCTGTTTTTT	CASSYSTGEITGELFF
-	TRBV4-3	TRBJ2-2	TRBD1	TGCGCCAGCAGCCCCGACAGGGCCGGCACCGGGGAGCTGTTTTTT	CASSPDRAGTGELFF
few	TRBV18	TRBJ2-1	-	TGTGCCAGCTCACCCCTGGGTGGAAATGAGCAGTTCTTC	CASSPLGGNEQFF
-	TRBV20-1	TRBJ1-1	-	TGCAGTGCTTCGAAGGGGTCTGAAGCTTTCTTT	CSASKGSEAFF
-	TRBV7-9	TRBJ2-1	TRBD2	TGTGCCAGCAGCCATACAGCGGGGGGGACCGACAATGAGCAGTTCTTC	CASSHTAGGTDNEQFF